The clone carrying this TCR beta chain was seen only a few times. The germline V gene encodes CDR1 SNHLY and CDR2 FYNNEI. This CDR3 comprises 17 residues. The V gene end was trimmed by 6 bases and the J gene end by 4 bases; junction bases not matched to a gene: 10. The data were obtained in a study of blood T cell repertoires in COVID-19. Study in general: COVID-19 samples from acute and convalescent phases originated in the United States, Italy and Spain. From T cells, B-cell-depleted T cells, or PBMCs came the material, which was cDNA or gDNA.

Clones were read by immunoSEQ multiplex PCR, and TCRdb kept only the in-frame ones, dropping some. The sample yields 30,000 to 50,000 clones, about 80% seen once. The chain employs TRBV2 and TRBJ1-5, with 12 bases lining up with TRBD1. The source of this sequence is a man over 45 with active or convalescent COVID-19. Sequencing was done on a sample of peripheral blood. The CDR3 sequence is CASRGQGAYIGNQPQHF. CDR3 in DNA: TGTGCCAGCAGGGGACAGGGGGCGTACATCGGGAATCAGCCCCAGCATTTT.